One sample yielded the 27 T cell receptor beta chains listed below, sequenced in a study of T cells after yellow fever vaccination. One entry per CDR3 protein results from TCRdb running MiXCR on the 5' RACE reads. This sample has 150,000 to 200,000 distinct CDR3 sequences, with more than 9.5% found just once. Material: CD8+ T cells sorted from PBMCs, obtained 15 days after the yellow fever booster vaccination. The receptors were sampled from a man between 18 and 29 years old who received the YFV17D yellow fever vaccine.

V is TRBV7-3 and J is TRBJ2-3, with 8 bases aligning to TRBD2. Unmatched junction bases numbered 16, after V lost 5 bases and J lost 6 bases. The CDR3 spans 17 residues. Germline V lookup: CDR1 SGHTA, CDR2 FQGTGA. The CDR3 reads CASSALGSDGGADTQYF. As DNA, the CDR3 is TGTGCCAGCAGCGCCCTAGGCTCTGACGGGGGGGCCGATACGCAGTATTTT.

The rearrangement links TRBV4-1 to TRBJ1-5; no definite D call. Germline values: CDR1 MGHRA, CDR2 YSYEKL. The ends were cut back, 2 bases at V and 5 bases at J, with 13 bases in the middle. The CDR3 length is 15 residues. The CDR3 sequence: CASSQYGRSDQPQHF. The CDR3 coding sequence is TGCGCCAGCAGCCAATACGGGAGATCCGATCAGCCCCAGCATTTT.

This clonotype has a count of ten or more. The rearrangement links TRBV6-6 to TRBJ2-1; D remains unclear. The germline gives CDR1 MNHNY, CDR2 SVGAGI (reference sequence). The V and J ends lost 0 bases and 10 bases respectively, with 10 bases between them. The CDR3 has 13 amino acids. The CDR3 reads CASSYSWGREQFF. In DNA form, the CDR3 reads TGTGCCAGCAGTTACTCCTGGGGTCGCGAGCAGTTCTTC.

The sample holds a few counts of this clonotype. The chain employs TRBV11-2 and TRBJ2-1; 8 bases fit TRBD2. CDR1 is SGHAT and CDR2 is FQNNGV in the germline V gene. This CDR3 has 15 residues. Unmatched junction bases numbered 7, after V lost 2 bases and J lost 7 bases. The CDR3 loop is CASSLSAGEYNEQFF. The CDR3 DNA follows: TGTGCCAGCAGCTTATCAGCGGGGGAGTATAATGAGCAGTTCTTC.

The CDR3 here is CASSDLGGRGTYEQYF. Here the CDR3 DNA reads TGCGCCAGCAGTGACTTGGGGGGCAGGGGGACATACGAGCAGTACTTC. The chain recombines TRBV10-2 with TRBJ2-7; a possible D gene is TRBD1 (7 bases). Trimming pared 3 bases from V and 4 bases from J, leaving 19 bases between. The CDR3 is 16 residues long. From germline, CDR1 is WSHSY and CDR2 SAAADI.

The chain joins TRBV4-2 to TRBJ1-6, with D uncertain. The ends were cut back, 1 base at V and 11 bases at J, with 9 bases in the middle. CDR3 length: 13 amino acids. CDR1 is LGHNA and CDR2 is YNFKEQ in the germline V gene. CDR3 residues: CASSQALSAPLHF. As DNA, the CDR3 is TGTGCCAGCAGCCAAGCGCTGAGCGCACCCCTCCACTTT.

At least ten counts were recorded for this clonotype. The CDR3 is CASSQETASGGQETQYF. DNA of the CDR3: TGTGCCAGCAGCCAAGAGACGGCTAGCGGGGGACAAGAGACCCAGTACTTC. This rearrangement joins TRBV3-1 to TRBJ2-5, with 10 bases aligning to TRBD2. The V segment lost 0 bases and the J segment 2 bases; nucleotides outside the gene matches: 6. This CDR3 contains 17 residues. CDR1 and CDR2 from the germline V gene are LGHDT and YNNKEL (reference sequence).

There are a few counts of this clonotype. The chain combines TRBV7-9 with TRBJ1-3, with unresolved D. Trimming took 7 bases from V and 0 from J, leaving 19 bases between them. CDR3 length: 17 amino acids. Germline V gives CDR1 SEHNR, CDR2 FQNEAQ (reference sequence). CDR3 DNA sequence: TGTGCCAGCACGAGAAAGGTGGACCGAGGCTCTGGAAACACCATATATTTT. It codes for CASTRKVDRGSGNTIYF.

This clonotype was seen more than once but under ten times. The V call is TRBV4-2, the J call TRBJ2-1; a weak D match, TRBD1 (6 bases). The CDR3 is 11 amino acids. Germline CDR1 reads LGHNA; CDR2 reads YNFKEQ. The V gene lost 8 bases and the J gene lost 6 bases, with 8 bases spanning the gap. DNA of the CDR3: TGTGCCAGCGCCAGGGGCAATGAGCAGTTCTTC. It yields the protein CASARGNEQFF.

The rearrangement links TRBV12-3 or TRBV12-4 to TRBJ2-1; 13 bases are a match to TRBD2. V shed 5 bases and J 8 bases; nucleotides not matched to a gene: 3. The CDR3 extends over 14 amino acids. This chain's CDR3 is CASSTSGGAYEQFF. The CDR3 DNA reads TGTGCCAGCAGTACTAGCGGGGGGGCGTATGAGCAGTTCTTC.

This chain uses TRBV9 with TRBJ1-1, with D possibly TRBD1 on 6 matching bases. Germline V gene lookup returns CDR1 SGDLS and CDR2 YYNGEE. V gave up 4 bases and J gave up 3 bases, with 7 bases separating them. The CDR3 runs to 12 residues. The CDR3 sequence: CASSNRDTEAFF. The CDR3 nucleotides read TGTGCCAGCAGCAACAGGGACACTGAAGCTTTCTTT.

The V gene is TRBV29-1, the J gene TRBJ1-1; TRBD1 aligns across 7 bases. Germline values: CDR1 SQVTM, CDR2 ANQGSEA. V gave up 3 bases and J gave up 7 bases; unmatched junction bases: 2. The length of the CDR3 is 11 residues. CDR3 bases: TGCAGCGTTGAGAGACAGGGTGAAGCTTTCTTT. Translated, it gives CSVERQGEAFF.

In this sample, this clonotype turned up a few times. This rearrangement joins TRBV11-2 to TRBJ2-3; 13 positions match TRBD2. The CDR3 has 18 residues. V shed 4 bases, J shed 0 bases, and the junction held 7 bases outside the gene matches. Germline CDR1 is SGHAT and CDR2 is FQNNGV. The CDR3 reads CASSSDGLAGASTDTQYF. CDR3 nucleotides: TGTGCCAGCAGCTCAGACGGACTAGCGGGGGCTAGCACAGATACGCAGTATTTT.

CDR3 in DNA: TGTGCCAGCAGTTACGGGGCCACAGATACGCAGTATTTT. It codes for CASSYGATDTQYF. The chain combines TRBV6-2 or TRBV6-3 with TRBJ2-3; D possibly corresponds to TRBD1 (5 bases). Germline V CDR1 and CDR2: MNHEY, SVGEGT. The CDR3 length is 13 residues. Between the trimmed V and J ends, which lost 2 bases and 2 bases, there was a span of 5 bases.

This chain uses TRBV4-1 with TRBJ2-1, with 9 positions matching TRBD1. The CDR3 runs 15 residues. The germline V gene has CDR1 MGHRA and CDR2 YSYEKL. V shed 3 bases, J shed 10 bases, and the junction held 10 bases outside the gene matches. Here the CDR3 reads CASSQGTGWTYEQFF. CDR3 sequence (DNA): TGCGCCAGCAGCCAGGGGACAGGGTGGACATACGAGCAGTTCTTC.

This clonotype has more than one count but fewer than ten. This rearrangement joins TRBV5-6 to TRBJ2-7; the match to TRBD1 covers 8 bases. The V gene's germline CDR1 is SGHDT and CDR2 YYEEEE. The CDR3 consists of 15 residues. With 4 bases clipped from V and 4 bases from J, the junction kept 10 bases outside the gene matches. The DNA for the CDR3 is TGTGCCAGCAGCCCGCGGGACAGGATACCTTACGAGCAGTACTTC. Protein sequence: CASSPRDRIPYEQYF.

This clonotype was seen ten or more times. The rearrangement uses TRBV4-3 and TRBJ1-4; a weak D match, TRBD1 (5 bases). The V and J ends lost 4 bases and 8 bases respectively, with 14 bases between them. The CDR3 has 14 amino acids. The V gene's germline CDR1 is LGHNA and CDR2 YSLEER. The CDR3 coding sequence is TGCGCCAGCAGCCGAGCACGTGGGGGGGAAAAACTGTTTTTT. Its protein product is CASSRARGGEKLFF.

Many counts were recorded for this clonotype. This rearrangement joins TRBV7-3 to TRBJ2-1, with 9 bases aligning to TRBD2. J gave up 4 bases and V 2 bases, and 3 bases lay outside the gene matches. This CDR3 is built from 15 residues. CDR1 SGHTA and CDR2 FQGTGA come from the germline V gene. The CDR3 DNA is TGTGCCAGCAGCTTAGGCGGGGGGGCTTACAATGAGCAGTTCTTC. Translated, it gives CASSLGGGAYNEQFF.

The chain links TRBV19 to TRBJ1-5, with D perhaps matching TRBD1 (5 bases). The CDR3 extends over 15 amino acids. V was shortened by 4 bases and J by 4 bases, with 14 bases between the two germline ends. CDR1 and CDR2 (germline): LNHDA, SQIVND (reference sequence). CDR3 coding DNA: TGTGCCAGTAGTACACAATTCAAGGGGAATCAGCCCCAGCATTTT. It translates to CASSTQFKGNQPQHF.

This clonotype was seen ten or more times. The V gene is TRBV12-3 or TRBV12-4, the J gene TRBJ2-1; 9 bases are a match to TRBD1. With V trimmed by 5 bases and J by 6 bases, 8 bases remained unmatched. The CDR3 spans 15 residues. CDR3 sequence: CASSPGTGLFNEQFF. The CDR3 DNA follows: TGTGCCAGCAGTCCCGGGACAGGGTTATTCAATGAGCAGTTCTTC.

This clonotype was observed many times. This rearrangement joins TRBV4-1 to TRBJ1-1; 7 bases are a match to TRBD1. The ends lost 2 bases at V and 0 bases at J; junction bases unmatched: 6. This CDR3 spans 16 amino acids. CDR1 and CDR2 (germline): MGHRA, YSYEKL. Written as DNA, the CDR3 is TGCGCCAGCAGCCAATTACCCGGGACAGTGAACACTGAAGCTTTCTTT. As protein: CASSQLPGTVNTEAFF.

This clonotype appeared a few times. The CDR3 region has the DNA TGTGCCAGCAGTTCCCGGGACAGTGGCTACAATGAGCAGTTCTTC. This gives the protein CASSSRDSGYNEQFF. The chain combines TRBV6-5 with TRBJ2-1; 7 positions match TRBD1. V shed 4 bases and J 3 bases; nucleotides not matched to a gene: 6. The CDR3 contains 15 residues. From germline, CDR1 is MNHEY and CDR2 SVGAGI.

CDR3 in DNA: TGTGCCAGCAGGGGGGTCTTTGGCACAGATACGCAGTATTTT. Translated: CASRGVFGTDTQYF. The rearrangement uses TRBV27 and TRBJ2-3, with D tentatively TRBD1 or TRBD2 (5 bases each). Germline V lookup: CDR1 MNHEY, CDR2 SMNVEV (reference sequence). V lost 6 bases, J lost 1 base, and 11 bases lay in between. The CDR3 has 14 residues.

This clonotype was observed a few times. The chain employs TRBV7-9 and TRBJ2-7; 9 bases align to TRBD1. The V gene end was trimmed by 4 bases and the J gene end by 2 bases; junction bases not matched to a gene: 18. The length of the CDR3 is 19 residues. The germline V gene has CDR1 SEHNR and CDR2 FQNEAQ (reference sequence). The CDR3 DNA is TGTGCCAGCAGCTCCGATGTCCCGGGACAGGGAGAGGGGCCCTACGAGCAGTACTTC. It yields the protein CASSSDVPGQGEGPYEQYF.

The table lists this clonotype with a few counts. The chain carries TRBV6-2 or TRBV6-3 and TRBJ1-2; D remains unclear. Per the germline V gene, CDR1 is MNHEY and CDR2 is SVGEGT. The CDR3 length is 12 residues. The V end lost 0 bases, the J end lost 6 bases, and 5 bases lay between the germline ends. DNA for the CDR3: TGTGCCAGCAGTTACTCGAGGGATGGCTACACCTTC. Encoded protein: CASSYSRDGYTF.

This clonotype was found a few times. The rearrangement links TRBV14 to TRBJ1-1; D gene ambiguous. CDR3 length equals 15 residues. CDR1 and CDR2 (germline): SGHDN, FVKESK. Trimming took 1 base from V and 4 from J, leaving 13 bases between them. CDR3 DNA sequence: TGTGCCAGCAGCCAAGTTACAATGAGCTCCACTGAAGCTTTCTTT. It specifies CASSQVTMSSTEAFF.

This clonotype was seen more than once but under ten times. The rearrangement joins TRBV7-8 to TRBJ2-1; D unresolved. Between the trimmed V and J ends, which lost 0 bases and 2 bases, there was a span of 11 bases. The CDR3 sequence is 16 residues long. CDR1 and CDR2 (germline): SGHVS, FQNEAQ. CDR3 sequence reads: CASSLALRIPYNEQFF. Here the CDR3 DNA reads TGTGCCAGCAGCTTAGCTCTGAGGATCCCCTACAATGAGCAGTTCTTC.